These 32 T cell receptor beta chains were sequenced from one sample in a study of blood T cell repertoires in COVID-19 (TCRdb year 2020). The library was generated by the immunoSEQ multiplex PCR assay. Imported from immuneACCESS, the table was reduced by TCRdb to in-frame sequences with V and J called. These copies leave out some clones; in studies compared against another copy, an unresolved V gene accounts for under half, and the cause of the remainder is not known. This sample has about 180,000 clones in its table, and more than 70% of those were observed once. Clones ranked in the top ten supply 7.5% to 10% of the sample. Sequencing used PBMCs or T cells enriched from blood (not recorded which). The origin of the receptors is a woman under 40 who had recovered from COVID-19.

The CDR3 loop reads CASSQGTDTEAFF. CDR3 in DNA: TGCGCCAGCAGCCAAGGGACAGACACTGAAGCTTTCTTT. This chain links TRBV4-1 with TRBJ1-1; tentative D call: TRBD1 (6 bases). From germline, CDR1 is MGHRA and CDR2 YSYEKL. With 1 base removed from V and 3 bases from J, the gap between germline ends came to 6 bases. The CDR3 is 13 amino acids.

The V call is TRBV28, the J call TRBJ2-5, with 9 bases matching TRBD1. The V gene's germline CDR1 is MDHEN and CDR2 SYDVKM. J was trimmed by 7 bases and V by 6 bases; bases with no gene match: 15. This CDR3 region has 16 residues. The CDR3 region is CASRTAGTGSRGTQYF. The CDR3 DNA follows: TGTGCCAGCAGAACTGCCGGGACAGGGTCGAGGGGGACCCAGTACTTC.

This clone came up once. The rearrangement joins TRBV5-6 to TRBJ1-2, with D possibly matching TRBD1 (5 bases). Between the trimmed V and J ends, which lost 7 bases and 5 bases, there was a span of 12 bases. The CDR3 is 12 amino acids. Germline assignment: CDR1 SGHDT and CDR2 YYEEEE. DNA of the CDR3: TGTGCCAGCTCACCCCAGGGATATGGCTACACCTTC. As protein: CASSPQGYGYTF.

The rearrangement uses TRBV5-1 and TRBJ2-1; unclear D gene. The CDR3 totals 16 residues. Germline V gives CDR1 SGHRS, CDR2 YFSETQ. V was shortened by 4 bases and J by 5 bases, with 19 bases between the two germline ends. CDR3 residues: CASSLGSGYGDNEQFF. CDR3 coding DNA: TGCGCCAGCAGCCTGGGGTCGGGTTATGGCGACAATGAGCAGTTCTTC.

CDR3 residues: CASSILTSAPRETQYF. CDR3 bases: TGTGCCAGTAGTATATTGACTAGCGCGCCTCGGGAGACCCAGTACTTC. The chain links TRBV19 to TRBJ2-5; TRBD2 aligns across 8 bases. The length of the CDR3 is 16 residues. The ends lost 2 bases at V and 5 bases at J; junction bases unmatched: 10. Germline V gene lookup returns CDR1 LNHDA and CDR2 SQIVND (reference sequence).

The CDR3 is CASSPGLAGAAYEQYF. The CDR3, as DNA: TGTGCCAGCAGCCCGGGACTAGCGGGAGCCGCCTACGAGCAGTACTTC. The V gene is TRBV5-4, the J gene TRBJ2-7; TRBD2 matches at 14 bases. The CDR3 loop spans 16 amino acids. V lost 4 bases and J lost 2; bases outside the gene matches: 5. Per germline, CDR1 SGHNT and CDR2 YYREEE (reference sequence).

In DNA form, the CDR3 reads TGTGCCAGCAGCGTAGATAAAGGAAGGAGCTCCTACAATGAGCAGTTCTTC. Encoded protein: CASSVDKGRSSYNEQFF. The genes are TRBV9 and TRBJ2-1; D is uncertain. The CDR3 sequence is 17 residues long. Trimming removed 0 bases from V and 0 bases from J, with 13 bases in between. Germline V lookup: CDR1 SGDLS, CDR2 YYNGEE.

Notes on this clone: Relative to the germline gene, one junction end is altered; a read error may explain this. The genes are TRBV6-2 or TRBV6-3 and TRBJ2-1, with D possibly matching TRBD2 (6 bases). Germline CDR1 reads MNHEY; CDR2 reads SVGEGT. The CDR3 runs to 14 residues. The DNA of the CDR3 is TGTGCCAGCAGCATACAAACTTCCGGGACTCCGTCGATCTTC. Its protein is CASSIQTSGTPSIF.

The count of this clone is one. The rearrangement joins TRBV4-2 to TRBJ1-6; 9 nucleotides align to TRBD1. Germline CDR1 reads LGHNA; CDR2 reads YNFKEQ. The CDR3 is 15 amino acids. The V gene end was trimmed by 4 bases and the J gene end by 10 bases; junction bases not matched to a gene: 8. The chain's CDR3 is CASSRDRDRESPLHF. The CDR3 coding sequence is TGTGCCAGCAGCCGAGACCGGGACAGGGAATCACCCCTCCACTTT.

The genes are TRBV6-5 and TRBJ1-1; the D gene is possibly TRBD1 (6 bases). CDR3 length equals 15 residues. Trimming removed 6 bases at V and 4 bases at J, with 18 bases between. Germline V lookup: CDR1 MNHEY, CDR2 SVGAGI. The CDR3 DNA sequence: TGTGCCAGCAGGGCCCCACAGGGTTTGAGCACTGAAGCTTTCTTT. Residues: CASRAPQGLSTEAFF.

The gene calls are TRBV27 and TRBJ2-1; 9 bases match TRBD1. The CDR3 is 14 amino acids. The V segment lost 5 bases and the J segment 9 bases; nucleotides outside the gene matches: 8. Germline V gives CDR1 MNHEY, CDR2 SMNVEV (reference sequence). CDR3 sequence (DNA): TGTGCCAGCAGTACCCAACAGGGGGCTACTGAGCAGTTCTTC. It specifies CASSTQQGATEQFF.

CDR3 in amino acids: CATSRAGQGDTEAFF. DNA for the CDR3: TGTGCCACCAGCAGAGCGGGACAGGGGGATACTGAAGCTTTCTTT. The chain recombines TRBV15 with TRBJ1-1, with 11 bases identical to TRBD1. The CDR3 runs 15 residues. Germline lookup yields CDR1 LNHNV and CDR2 YYDKDF (reference sequence). J was trimmed by 5 bases and V by 1 base; bases with no gene match: 3.

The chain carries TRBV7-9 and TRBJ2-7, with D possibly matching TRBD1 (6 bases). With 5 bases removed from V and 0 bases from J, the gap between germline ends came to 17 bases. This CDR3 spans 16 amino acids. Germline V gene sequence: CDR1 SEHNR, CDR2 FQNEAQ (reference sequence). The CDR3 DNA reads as TGTGCCAGCAGCCCCCGAACGGGACAAAGCTCCTACGAGCAGTACTTC. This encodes CASSPRTGQSSYEQYF.

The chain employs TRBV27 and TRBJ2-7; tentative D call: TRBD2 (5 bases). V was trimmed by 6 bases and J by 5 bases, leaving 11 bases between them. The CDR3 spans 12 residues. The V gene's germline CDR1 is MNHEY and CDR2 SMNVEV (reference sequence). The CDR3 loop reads CASRRGYNEQYF. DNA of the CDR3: TGTGCCAGCAGGCGCGGGTACAACGAGCAGTACTTC.

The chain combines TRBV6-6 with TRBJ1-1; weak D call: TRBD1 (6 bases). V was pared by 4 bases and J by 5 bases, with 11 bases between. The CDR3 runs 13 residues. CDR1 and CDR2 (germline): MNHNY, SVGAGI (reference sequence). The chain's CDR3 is CASSSGGRTEAFF. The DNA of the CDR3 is TGTGCCAGCAGTTCCGGGGGGCGAACTGAAGCTTTCTTT.

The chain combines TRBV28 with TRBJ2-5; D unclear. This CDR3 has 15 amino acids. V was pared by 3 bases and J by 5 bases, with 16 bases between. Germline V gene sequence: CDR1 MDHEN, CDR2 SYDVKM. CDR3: CASSLKFYGPETQYF. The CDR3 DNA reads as TGTGCCAGCAGTTTGAAGTTCTACGGTCCTGAGACCCAGTACTTC.

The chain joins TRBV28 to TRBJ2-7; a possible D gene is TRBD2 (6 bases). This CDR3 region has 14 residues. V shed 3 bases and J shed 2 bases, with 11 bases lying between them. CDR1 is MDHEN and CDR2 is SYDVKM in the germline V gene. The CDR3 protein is CASSFAGSAYEQYF. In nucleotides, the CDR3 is TGTGCCAGCAGTTTTGCGGGAAGCGCCTACGAGCAGTACTTC.

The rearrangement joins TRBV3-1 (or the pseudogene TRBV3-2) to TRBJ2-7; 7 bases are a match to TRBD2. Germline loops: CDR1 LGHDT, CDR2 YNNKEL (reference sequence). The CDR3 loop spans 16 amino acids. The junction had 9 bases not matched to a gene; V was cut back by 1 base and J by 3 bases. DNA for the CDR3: TGTGCCAGCAGCCAAGGCTATACTAGCGCATACTACGAGCAGTACTTC. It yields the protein CASSQGYTSAYYEQYF.

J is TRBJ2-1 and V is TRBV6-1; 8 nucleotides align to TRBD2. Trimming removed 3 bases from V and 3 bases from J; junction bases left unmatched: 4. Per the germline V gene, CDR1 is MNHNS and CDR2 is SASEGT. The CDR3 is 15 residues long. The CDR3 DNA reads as TGTGCCAGCAGTGAGTATAGCGGGAACTACAATGAGCAGTTCTTC. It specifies CASSEYSGNYNEQFF.

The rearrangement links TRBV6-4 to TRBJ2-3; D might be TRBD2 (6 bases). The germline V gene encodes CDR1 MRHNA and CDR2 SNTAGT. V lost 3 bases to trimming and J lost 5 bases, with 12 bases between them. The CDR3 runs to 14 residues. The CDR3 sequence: CASSESPEGDTQYF. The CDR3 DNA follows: TGTGCCAGCAGTGAAAGTCCGGAGGGAGATACGCAGTATTTT.

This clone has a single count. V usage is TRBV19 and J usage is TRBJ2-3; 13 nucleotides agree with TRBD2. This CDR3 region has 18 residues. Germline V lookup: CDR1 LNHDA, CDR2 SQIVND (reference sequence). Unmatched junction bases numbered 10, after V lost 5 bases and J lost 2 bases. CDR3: CASSPGTSGTRFTDTQYF. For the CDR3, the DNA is TGTGCCAGTAGTCCTGGGACTAGCGGGACACGATTCACAGATACGCAGTATTTT.

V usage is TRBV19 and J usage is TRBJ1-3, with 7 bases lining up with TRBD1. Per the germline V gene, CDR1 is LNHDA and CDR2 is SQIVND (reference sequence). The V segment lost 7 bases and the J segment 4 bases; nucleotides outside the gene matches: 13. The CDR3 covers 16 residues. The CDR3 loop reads CASTLFSGGPGNTIYF. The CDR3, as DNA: TGTGCCAGTACCCTCTTCTCAGGGGGGCCCGGAAACACCATATATTTT.

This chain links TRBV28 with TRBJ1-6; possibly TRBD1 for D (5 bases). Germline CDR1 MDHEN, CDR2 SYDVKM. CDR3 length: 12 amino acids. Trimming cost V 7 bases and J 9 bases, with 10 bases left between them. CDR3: CASNTGSSPLHF. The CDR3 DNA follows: TGTGCCAGCAACACAGGCTCTTCACCCCTCCACTTT.

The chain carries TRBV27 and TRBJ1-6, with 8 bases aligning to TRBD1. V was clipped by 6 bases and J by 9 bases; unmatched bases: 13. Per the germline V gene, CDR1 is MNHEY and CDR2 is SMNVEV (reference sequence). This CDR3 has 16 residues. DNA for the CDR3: TGTGCCAGCAGCTTAGGGGCCGGGACAGGTCGTTCACCCCTCCACTTT. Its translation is CASSLGAGTGRSPLHF.

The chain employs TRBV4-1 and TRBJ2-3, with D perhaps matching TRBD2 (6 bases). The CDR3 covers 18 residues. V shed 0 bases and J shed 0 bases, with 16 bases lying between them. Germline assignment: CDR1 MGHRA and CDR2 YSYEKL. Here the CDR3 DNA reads TGCGCCAGCAGCCAAGATAGGGCGGCGGGAATTAGCACAGATACGCAGTATTTT. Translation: CASSQDRAAGISTDTQYF.

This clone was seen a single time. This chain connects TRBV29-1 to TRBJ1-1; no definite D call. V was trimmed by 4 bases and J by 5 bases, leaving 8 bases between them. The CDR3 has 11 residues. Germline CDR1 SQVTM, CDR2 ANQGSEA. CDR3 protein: CSVARGTEAFF. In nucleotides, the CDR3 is TGCAGCGTTGCTAGAGGTACTGAAGCTTTCTTT.

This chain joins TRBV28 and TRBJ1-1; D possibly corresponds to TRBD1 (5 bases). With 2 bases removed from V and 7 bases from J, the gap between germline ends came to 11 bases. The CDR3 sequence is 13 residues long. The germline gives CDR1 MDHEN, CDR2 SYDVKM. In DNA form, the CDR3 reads TGTGCCAGCAGTTTAGTGACAGCATTTGAAGCTTTCTTT. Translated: CASSLVTAFEAFF.

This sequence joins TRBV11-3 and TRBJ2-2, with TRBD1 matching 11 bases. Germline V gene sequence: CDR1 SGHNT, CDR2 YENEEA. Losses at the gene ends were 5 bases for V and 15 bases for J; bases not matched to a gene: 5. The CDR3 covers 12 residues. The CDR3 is CASSPRTGGLFF. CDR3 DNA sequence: TGTGCCAGCAGCCCCCGGACAGGGGGCTTGTTTTTT. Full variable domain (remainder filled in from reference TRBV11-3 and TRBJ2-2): EAGVVQSPRYKIIEKKQPVAFWCNPISGHNTLYWYLQNLGQGPELLIRYENEEAVDDSQLPKDRFSAERLKGVDSTLKIQPAELGDSAVYLCASSPRTGGLFFGEGSRLTVL.

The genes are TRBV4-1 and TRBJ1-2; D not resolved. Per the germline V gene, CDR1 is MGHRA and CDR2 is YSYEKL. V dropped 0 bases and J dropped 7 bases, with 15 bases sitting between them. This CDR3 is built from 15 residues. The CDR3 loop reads CASSQELSIRSGYTF. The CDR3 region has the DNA TGCGCCAGCAGCCAAGAATTGAGTATCCGGAGTGGCTACACCTTC.

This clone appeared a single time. The CDR3 DNA reads TGTGCCAGCAGCTTTTTTCGTGGGGGGGGGCTAGATCAGCCCCAGCATTTT. This encodes CASSFFRGGGLDQPQHF. This chain connects TRBV7-8 to TRBJ1-5, with TRBD1 as a possible D gene (6 bases). CDR3 length: 17 amino acids. The V gene lost 3 bases and the J gene lost 5 bases, with 20 bases spanning the gap. Germline-derived CDR1 and CDR2 are SGHVS and FQNEAQ. Full variable domain (rest looked up from reference TRBV7-8 and TRBJ1-5): GAGVSQSPRYKVAKRGQDVALRCDPISGHVSLFWYQQALGQGPEFLTYFQNEAQLDKSGLPSDRFFAERPEGSVSTLKIQRTQQEDSAVYLCASSFFRGGGLDQPQHFGDGTRLSIL.

The CDR3 reads CATSRVTRDRAYNEQFF. The DNA of the CDR3 is TGTGCCACCAGCAGAGTTACCCGGGACAGGGCCTACAATGAGCAGTTCTTC. The chain combines TRBV15 with TRBJ2-1; 9 positions match TRBD1. The trim removed 1 base at V and 2 bases at J, leaving 6 bases unmatched. The length of the CDR3 is 17 residues. Germline V gives CDR1 LNHNV, CDR2 YYDKDF (reference sequence).

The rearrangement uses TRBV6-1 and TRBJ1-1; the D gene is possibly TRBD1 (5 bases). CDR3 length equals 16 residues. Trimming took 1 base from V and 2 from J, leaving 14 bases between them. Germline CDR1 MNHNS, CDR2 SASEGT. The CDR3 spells CASSEERGRPNTEAFF. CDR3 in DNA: TGTGCCAGCAGTGAAGAAAGGGGTCGGCCCAACACTGAAGCTTTCTTT.